These 21 T cell receptor beta chains originate from one sample sequenced in a study of vaccination and CD4 T cells after COVID-19. At the Johns Hopkins FTIC core, DNA taken from cultured CD4+ T cells was sequenced by way of the Oncomine TCR Beta short-read assay. The genomic DNA was obtained from cultured CD4+ T cells by extraction with the QIAamp micro DNA kit. In TCRdb, the PCR reads were re-called with MiXCR into one record per CDR3 protein. The table has fewer than 9,000 distinct CDR3 sequences, roughly 37% seen once. Treatment: approximately nine-day PBMC culture with coronavirus spike peptide pools or control peptides (ViraFEST assay). CD4+ T cells of the unexposed donor were collected before the COVID-19 pandemic (2011-2018). These receptors' antigens are unknown. The specimen was CD4+ T cells from blood, cultured in vitro. The source is a human donor in good health.

This chain joins TRBV15 and TRBJ2-1; D uncertain. The CDR3 is 19 residues long. The ends were cut back, 3 bases at V and 0 bases at J, with 21 bases in the middle. In germline, CDR1 is LNHNV, CDR2 YYDKDF (reference sequence). CDR3 protein: CATSSPPPLPPASYNEQFF. Written as DNA, the CDR3 is TGTGCCACCAGCAGCCCCCCGCCCCTGCCACCGGCCTCCTACAATGAGCAGTTCTTC. The variable domain in full, completed from reference TRBV15 and TRBJ2-1, reads DAMVIQNPRYQVTQFGKPVTLSCSQTLNHNVMYWYQQKSSQAPKLLFHYYDKDFNNEADTPDNFQSRRPNTSFCFLDIRSPGLGDTAMYLCATSSPPPLPPASYNEQFFGPGTRLTVL.

The V call is TRBV19, the J call TRBJ2-7; D possibly uses TRBD1 or TRBD2 (5 bases each). V lost 3 bases, J lost 3 bases, and 12 bases lay in between. Germline V gene sequence: CDR1 LNHDA, CDR2 SQIVND (reference sequence). The length of the CDR3 is 14 residues. This chain's CDR3 is CASSIGTGSYEQYF. For the CDR3, the DNA is TGTGCCAGTAGTATTGGGACGGGGAGCTACGAGCAGTACTTC.

This clonotype was counted between two and nine times. This chain uses TRBV18 with TRBJ1-2, with a weak D call TRBD1 (6 bases). From germline, CDR1 is KGHSH and CDR2 LQKENI. The CDR3 runs to 13 residues. V was trimmed by 6 bases and J by 2 bases, leaving 10 bases between them. CDR3 nucleotides: TGTGCCAGCTCCGAAGACAGGAACTATGGCTACACCTTC. Amino acids: CASSEDRNYGYTF.

The chain has TRBV20-1 and TRBJ1-5; possible D gene TRBD1, 6 bases. Germline CDR1 reads DFQATT; CDR2 reads SNEGSKA (reference sequence). The CDR3 length is 15 residues. Trimming removed 2 bases at V and 5 bases at J, with 16 bases between. Here the CDR3 reads CSARHTGFLDQPQHF. The CDR3 DNA sequence: TGCAGTGCTAGACATACAGGGTTTTTGGATCAGCCCCAGCATTTT.

V is TRBV19 and J is TRBJ2-7, with 9 bases identical to TRBD2. The CDR3 extends over 14 amino acids. From germline, CDR1 is LNHDA and CDR2 SQIVND (reference sequence). Trimming cost V 7 bases and J 9 bases; bases outside gene matches: 13. The CDR3 loop reads CASTPRGGPAGQYF. As DNA, the CDR3 is TGTGCCAGTACCCCGCGGGGGGGCCCGGCGGGGCAGTACTTC. Complete variable domain (other parts from reference TRBV19 and TRBJ2-7): DGGITQSPKYLFRKEGQNVTLSCEQNLNHDAMYWYRQDPGQGLRLIYYSQIVNDFQKGDIAEGYSVSREKKESFPLTVTSAQKNPTAFYLCASTPRGGPAGQYFGPGTRLTVT.

This clonotype was recorded a few times. J is TRBJ2-1 and V is TRBV7-9, with 8 bases lining up with TRBD1. After removal of 5 bases from V and 3 bases from J, the junction contained 3 bases not matched to a gene. Germline-derived CDR1 and CDR2 are SEHNR and FQNEAQ (reference sequence). The CDR3 covers 14 residues. CDR3 sequence: CASSPDRVYNEQFF. Here the CDR3 DNA reads TGTGCCAGCAGCCCGGACAGGGTCTACAATGAGCAGTTCTTC.

The chain has TRBV7-3 and TRBJ2-2; TRBD2 is a possible D gene (6 bases). The CDR3 consists of 13 residues. CDR1 is SGHTA and CDR2 is FQGTGA in the germline V gene. V was cut by 6 bases and J by 1 base, with 6 bases left in between. The CDR3 DNA reads TGTGCCAGCAGGGGAGGGAACACCGGGGAGCTGTTTTTT. This codes for CASRGGNTGELFF. Looking up the rest from reference TRBV7-3 and TRBJ2-2 gives the full variable domain: GAGVSQTPSNKVTEKGKYVELRCDPISGHTALYWYRQSLGQGPEFLIYFQGTGAADDSGLPNDRFFAVRPEGSVSTLKIQRTERGDSAVYLCASRGGNTGELFFGEGSRLTVL.

The chain joins TRBV19 to TRBJ2-2, with D unclear. V was cut by 3 bases and J by 7 bases, with 9 bases left in between. CDR1 LNHDA and CDR2 SQIVND come from the germline V gene (reference sequence). The CDR3 loop spans 13 amino acids. Written as DNA, the CDR3 is TGTGCCAGTAGTATTAAGCTTTTCGGGGAGCTGTTTTTT. This encodes CASSIKLFGELFF.

A few counts support this clonotype. CDR3 protein: CSAGTGDSGNTIYF. CDR3 in DNA: TGCAGTGCAGGGACGGGGGACTCTGGAAACACCATATATTTT. The genes are TRBV20-1 and TRBJ1-3, with D possibly being TRBD1 (5 bases). V was cut by 6 bases and J by 0 bases, with 12 bases left in between. The CDR3 runs to 14 residues. Germline V gene lookup returns CDR1 DFQATT and CDR2 SNEGSKA (reference sequence).

This clonotype appeared a few times. This rearrangement joins TRBV20-1 to TRBJ1-5; unclear D gene. V was shortened by 3 bases and J by 0 bases, with 6 bases between the two germline ends. This CDR3 comprises 13 residues. From germline, CDR1 is DFQATT and CDR2 SNEGSKA (reference sequence). Here the CDR3 reads CSASPDSNQPQHF. CDR3 in DNA: TGCAGTGCTAGCCCCGATAGCAATCAGCCCCAGCATTTT.

The chain is built from TRBV7-9 and TRBJ2-7; no clear D. Deletions cut 5 bases from V and 0 bases from J, with 11 bases between. This CDR3 comprises 14 residues. Germline values: CDR1 SEHNR, CDR2 FQNEAQ (reference sequence). The CDR3 reads CASSPAASSYEQYF. CDR3 in DNA: TGTGCCAGCAGCCCCGCCGCGAGCTCCTACGAGCAGTACTTC.

V and J are TRBV28 and TRBJ2-7; 11 bases match TRBD2. The V and J ends lost 7 bases and 5 bases, in that order; junction bases with no gene match: 7. Germline values: CDR1 MDHEN, CDR2 SYDVKM. This CDR3 region has 14 residues. Here the CDR3 DNA reads TGTGCCAGCATCGTAGCGGGAGGGATTAACGAGCAGTACTTC. Translation: CASIVAGGINEQYF.

This clonotype was observed a few times. The V and J genes are TRBV11-2 and TRBJ2-7; 15 nucleotides agree with TRBD2. This CDR3 is 17 amino acids long. Germline V gives CDR1 SGHAT, CDR2 FQNNGV. V lost 3 bases to trimming and J lost 6 bases; unmatched junction nucleotides: 9. CDR3 sequence: CASSFFMGLAGGGEQYF. The CDR3 nucleotides read TGTGCCAGCAGCTTCTTTATGGGACTAGCGGGAGGAGGCGAGCAGTACTTC.

The sample holds a few counts of this clonotype. V gene TRBV7-9 combines with J gene TRBJ2-3; D gene ambiguous. Per the germline V gene, CDR1 is SEHNR and CDR2 is FQNEAQ (reference sequence). This CDR3 has 12 residues. The V end was cut by 4 bases, the J end by 5 bases, with 7 bases between. This CDR3 reads CASSSTLDTQYF. CDR3 bases: TGTGCCAGCAGCTCTACCCTAGATACGCAGTATTTT.

This chain uses TRBV7-3 with TRBJ1-2; possibly TRBD1 for D (6 bases). Trimming removed 3 bases from V and 5 bases from J, with 10 bases in between. Germline loops: CDR1 SGHTA, CDR2 FQGTGA. The CDR3 spans 13 residues. The CDR3 sequence: CASSFDGQYGYTF. CDR3 coding DNA: TGTGCCAGCAGCTTCGACGGACAGTATGGCTACACCTTC. Full variable domain (rest looked up from reference TRBV7-3 and TRBJ1-2): GAGVSQTPSNKVTEKGKYVELRCDPISGHTALYWYRQSLGQGPEFLIYFQGTGAADDSGLPNDRFFAVRPEGSVSTLKIQRTERGDSAVYLCASSFDGQYGYTFGSGTRLTVV.

The chain joins TRBV7-8 to TRBJ1-6, with 9 bases matching TRBD1. Trimming removed 1 base from V and 10 bases from J; junction bases left unmatched: 11. Germline V lookup: CDR1 SGHVS, CDR2 FQNEAQ. The CDR3 is 17 amino acids. CDR3 amino acids: CASSLGGQGQGWSPLHF. For the CDR3, the DNA is TGTGCCAGCAGCTTAGGGGGACAGGGTCAAGGATGGTCACCCCTCCACTTT. Full variable domain (rest looked up from reference TRBV7-8 and TRBJ1-6): GAGVSQSPRYKVAKRGQDVALRCDPISGHVSLFWYQQALGQGPEFLTYFQNEAQLDKSGLPSDRFFAERPEGSVSTLKIQRTQQEDSAVYLCASSLGGQGQGWSPLHFGNGTRLTVT.

V usage is TRBV20-1 and J usage is TRBJ2-1; 12 bases are shared with TRBD2. Germline values: CDR1 DFQATT, CDR2 SNEGSKA (reference sequence). This CDR3 spans 19 amino acids. The junction had 9 bases not matched to a gene; V was cut back by 0 bases and J by 0 bases. Here the CDR3 DNA reads TGCAGTGCTAGAGATATAACTAGCGGGAGGCTGAGCTCCTACAATGAGCAGTTCTTC. Residues: CSARDITSGRLSSYNEQFF.

This clonotype has just a few counts. The chain carries TRBV14 and TRBJ1-2; D is uncertain. This CDR3 region has 16 residues. The V and J ends lost 0 bases and 0 bases respectively, with 11 bases between them. Germline CDR1 reads SGHDN; CDR2 reads FVKESK. The CDR3 region is CASSQDLASPNYGYTF. As DNA, the CDR3 is TGTGCCAGCAGCCAAGATTTGGCCTCCCCTAACTATGGCTACACCTTC.

The chain has TRBV10-3 and TRBJ1-5; weak D call: TRBD1 (6 bases). Germline CDR1 and CDR2: ENHRY and SYGVKD. The V end lost 1 base, the J end lost 11 bases, and 12 bases lay between the germline ends. The CDR3 is 13 amino acids. CDR3 loop: CAISEFVSGAQHF. DNA of the CDR3: TGTGCCATCAGTGAGTTCGTATCAGGGGCCCAGCATTTT.

A few counts support this clonotype. This chain uses TRBV27 with TRBJ2-1; 9 nucleotides agree with TRBD1. Trimming at V came to 8 bases and at J to 7 bases, leaving 12 bases not matched to a gene. Germline V gives CDR1 MNHEY, CDR2 SMNVEV (reference sequence). The CDR3 has 15 amino acids. CDR3 loop: CASGSNRGRGNEQFF. The CDR3 coding sequence is TGTGCCAGCGGGTCTAACAGGGGGCGGGGTAATGAGCAGTTCTTC.

This chain links TRBV15 with TRBJ1-4; D not certain. Germline CDR1 and CDR2: LNHNV and YYDKDF (reference sequence). The CDR3 has 15 residues. Trimming removed 3 bases at V and 11 bases at J, with 19 bases between. CDR3 loop: CATSRGGYGLGKLFF. The CDR3 bases are TGTGCCACCAGCAGGGGAGGGTATGGCCTCGGGAAACTGTTTTTT.